This T cell receptor beta chain was recorded in a study of blood T cell repertoires in COVID-19. Whole-study context: The United States, Italy and Spain provided the acute and convalescent COVID-19 samples.

The CDR3 totals 15 residues. Germline CDR1 MNHEY, CDR2 SMNVEV (reference sequence). V trimming: 6 bases; J trimming: 8 bases; junction bases outside the gene matches: 10. Libraries were prepared by immunoSEQ multiplex PCR; TCRdb keeps only in-frame clonotypes and omits some of them. The top ten clones hold approximately 2% of a sample with around 100,000 clones, 87% of them seen once. What was sequenced was peripheral blood. This chain connects TRBV27 to TRBJ1-2; 12 bases align to TRBD1. The TCR comes from a man aged 45-60 years with active COVID-19. The CDR3 spells CASSPEGQGAKGYTF. In DNA, the CDR3 is TGTGCCAGCAGCCCCGAGGGACAGGGGGCGAAAGGCTACACCTTC.